The 6 T cell receptor beta chains below come from one sample, sequenced in a study of Graves' ophthalmopathy and Graves' hyperthyroidism. RNA transcripts served as template for amplifying TCR beta CDR3 sequences. RT-PCR in the first round used HTBI primers; a second-round multiplex PCR followed. TCRdb re-derived calls from the multiplex PCR reads in MiXCR, one entry per CDR3 protein. The sample has roughly 400,000 distinct CDR3 sequences; about 17% are singletons. The sample comprised peripheral blood. Receptor source: a woman between 18 and 30 years old with Graves' ophthalmopathy.

This clonotype was picked up many times. This chain joins TRBV14 and TRBJ2-7; D is undetermined. Germline V gene lookup returns CDR1 SGHDN and CDR2 FVKESK. The germline V and J ends were trimmed by 4 bases and 3 bases, with 13 bases remaining between them. The CDR3 is 14 residues long. In DNA, the CDR3 is TGTGCCAGCAGCCGCTCCGGGTCGTACTACGAGCAGTACTTC. Encoded protein: CASSRSGSYYEQYF.

This clonotype occurred many times. CDR3 sequence: CASSPRDRAAYEQYF. The CDR3 region has the DNA TGTGCCAGCAGCCCTCGGGACAGGGCTGCCTACGAGCAGTACTTC. The V and J genes are TRBV14 and TRBJ2-7, with TRBD1 identical over 9 bases. The CDR3 is made up of 15 amino acids. The trim removed 4 bases at V and 2 bases at J, leaving 6 bases unmatched. The germline V gene has CDR1 SGHDN and CDR2 FVKESK.

This clonotype was observed many times. This chain uses TRBV19 with TRBJ1-1; D gene unclear. The CDR3 totals 14 residues. Germline-derived CDR1 and CDR2 are LNHDA and SQIVND (reference sequence). The V gene lost 5 bases and the J gene lost 0 bases, with 10 bases spanning the gap. CDR3 protein: CASSWAGVNTEAFF. In DNA, the CDR3 is TGTGCCAGTAGTTGGGCCGGGGTGAACACTGAAGCTTTCTTT.

The V call is TRBV9, the J call TRBJ2-2; D remains unclear. The germline V gene encodes CDR1 SGDLS and CDR2 YYNGEE. With 3 bases removed from V and 5 bases from J, the gap between germline ends came to 11 bases. There are 14 residues in the CDR3. In nucleotides, the CDR3 is TGTGCCAGCAGCGACAGAGGTCCAACCGGGGAGCTGTTTTTT. Protein: CASSDRGPTGELFF.

The chain has TRBV6-1 and TRBJ1-2, with TRBD1 as a possible D gene (5 bases). Germline V gene data show CDR1 as MNHNS and CDR2 as SASEGT. CDR3 size: 13 residues. Trimming took 2 bases from V and 2 from J, leaving 6 bases between them. In nucleotides, the CDR3 is TGTGCCAGCAGTGAACGGGACAACTATGGCTACACCTTC. Translation: CASSERDNYGYTF.

CDR3 in amino acids: CASGRGEIETQYF. The CDR3 DNA reads TGTGCCAGCGGGAGGGGGGAGATTGAGACCCAGTACTTC. The V gene is TRBV7-4, the J gene TRBJ2-5, with D perhaps matching TRBD2 (7 bases). The CDR3 contains 13 residues. V was cut by 8 bases and J by 5 bases, with 15 bases left in between. The V gene's germline CDR1 is SGHVT and CDR2 SQSDAQ.